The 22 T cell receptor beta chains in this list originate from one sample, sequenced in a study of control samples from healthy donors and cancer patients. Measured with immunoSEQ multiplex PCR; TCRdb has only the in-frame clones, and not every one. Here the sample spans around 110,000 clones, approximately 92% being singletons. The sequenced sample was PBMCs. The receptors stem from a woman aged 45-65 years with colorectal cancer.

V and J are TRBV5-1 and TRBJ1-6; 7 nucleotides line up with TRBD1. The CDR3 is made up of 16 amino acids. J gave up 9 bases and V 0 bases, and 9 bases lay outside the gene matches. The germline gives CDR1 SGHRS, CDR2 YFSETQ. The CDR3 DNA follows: TGCGCCAGCAGCTTGGAGGGAGGGGGCGCTTCTTCACCCCTCCACTTT. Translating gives CASSLEGGGASSPLHF. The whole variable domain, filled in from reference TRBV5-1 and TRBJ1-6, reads KAGVTQTPRYLIKTRGQQVTLSCSPISGHRSVSWYQQTPGQGLQFLFEYFSETQRNKGNFPGRFSGRQFSNSRSEMNVSTLELGDSALYLCASSLEGGGASSPLHFGNGTRLTVT.

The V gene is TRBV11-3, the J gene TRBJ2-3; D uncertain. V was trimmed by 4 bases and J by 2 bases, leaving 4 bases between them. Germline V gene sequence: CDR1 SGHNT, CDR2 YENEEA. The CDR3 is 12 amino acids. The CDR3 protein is CASSYDTDTQYF. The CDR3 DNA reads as TGTGCCAGCAGCTACGACACAGATACGCAGTATTTT.

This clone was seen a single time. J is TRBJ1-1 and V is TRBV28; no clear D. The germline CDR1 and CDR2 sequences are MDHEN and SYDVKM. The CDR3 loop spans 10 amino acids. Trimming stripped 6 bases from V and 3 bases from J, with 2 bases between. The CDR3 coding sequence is TGTGCCAGCAGGGACACTGAAGCTTTCTTT. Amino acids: CASRDTEAFF.

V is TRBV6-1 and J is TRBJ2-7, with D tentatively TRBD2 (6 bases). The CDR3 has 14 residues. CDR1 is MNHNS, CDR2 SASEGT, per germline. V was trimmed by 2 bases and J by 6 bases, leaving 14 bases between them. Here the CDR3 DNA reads TGTGCCAGCAGTGAATATACGTACGGGGGCGAGCAGTACTTC. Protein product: CASSEYTYGGEQYF.

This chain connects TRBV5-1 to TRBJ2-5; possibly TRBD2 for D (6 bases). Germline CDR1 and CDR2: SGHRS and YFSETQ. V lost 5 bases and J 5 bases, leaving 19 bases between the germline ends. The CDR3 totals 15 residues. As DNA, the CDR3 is TGCGCCAGCAGTGCTCGGGAGAACCTAGGCGAGACCCAGTACTTC. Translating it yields CASSARENLGETQYF.

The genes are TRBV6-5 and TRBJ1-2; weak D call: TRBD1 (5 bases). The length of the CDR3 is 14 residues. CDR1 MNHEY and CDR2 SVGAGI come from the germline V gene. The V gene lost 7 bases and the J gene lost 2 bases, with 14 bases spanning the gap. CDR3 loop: CASIRTGGNYGYTF. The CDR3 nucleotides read TGTGCCAGCATCCGAACTGGGGGAAACTATGGCTACACCTTC.

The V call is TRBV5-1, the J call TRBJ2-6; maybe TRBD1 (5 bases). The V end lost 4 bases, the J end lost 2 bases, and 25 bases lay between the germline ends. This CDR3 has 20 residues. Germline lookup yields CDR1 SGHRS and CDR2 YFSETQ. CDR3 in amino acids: CASSQQGAGSITTGANVLTF. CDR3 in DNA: TGCGCCAGCAGCCAGCAAGGGGCAGGCTCAATCACAACTGGGGCCAACGTCCTGACTTTC. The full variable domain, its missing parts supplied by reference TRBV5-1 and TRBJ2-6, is KAGVTQTPRYLIKTRGQQVTLSCSPISGHRSVSWYQQTPGQGLQFLFEYFSETQRNKGNFPGRFSGRQFSNSRSEMNVSTLELGDSALYLCASSQQGAGSITTGANVLTFGAGSRLTVL.

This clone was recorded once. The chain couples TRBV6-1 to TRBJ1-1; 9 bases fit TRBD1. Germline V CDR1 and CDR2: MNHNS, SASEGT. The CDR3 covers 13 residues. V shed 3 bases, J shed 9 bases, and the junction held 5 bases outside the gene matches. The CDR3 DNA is TGTGCCAGCAGTGAGGGGGACAGGGCTAAAGCTTTCTTT. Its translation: CASSEGDRAKAFF.

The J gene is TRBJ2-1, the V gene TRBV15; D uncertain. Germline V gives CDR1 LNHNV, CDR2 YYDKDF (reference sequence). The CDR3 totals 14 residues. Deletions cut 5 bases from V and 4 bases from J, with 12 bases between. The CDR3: CATSGGDIYNEQFF. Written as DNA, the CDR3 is TGTGCCACCAGCGGCGGAGATATTTACAATGAGCAGTTCTTC.

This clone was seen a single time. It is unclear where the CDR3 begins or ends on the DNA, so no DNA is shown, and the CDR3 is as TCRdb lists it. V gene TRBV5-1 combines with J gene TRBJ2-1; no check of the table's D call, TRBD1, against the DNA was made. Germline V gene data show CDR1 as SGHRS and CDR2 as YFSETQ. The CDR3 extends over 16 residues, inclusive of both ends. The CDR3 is CASSLPSGQGINEQFF.

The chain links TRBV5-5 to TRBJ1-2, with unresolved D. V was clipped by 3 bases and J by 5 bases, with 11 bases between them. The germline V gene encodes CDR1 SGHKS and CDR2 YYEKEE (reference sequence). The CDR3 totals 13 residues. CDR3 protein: CASSSLEGYGYTF. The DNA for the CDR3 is TGTGCCAGCAGCTCCTTGGAGGGTTATGGCTACACCTTC.

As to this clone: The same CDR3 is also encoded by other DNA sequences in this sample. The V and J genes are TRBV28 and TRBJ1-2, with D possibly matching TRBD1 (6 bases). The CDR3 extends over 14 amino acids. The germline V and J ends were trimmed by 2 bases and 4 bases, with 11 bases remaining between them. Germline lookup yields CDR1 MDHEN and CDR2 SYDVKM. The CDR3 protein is CASSLQGSSYGYTF. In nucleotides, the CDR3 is TGTGCCAGCAGTTTACAGGGGTCCAGCTATGGCTACACCTTC.

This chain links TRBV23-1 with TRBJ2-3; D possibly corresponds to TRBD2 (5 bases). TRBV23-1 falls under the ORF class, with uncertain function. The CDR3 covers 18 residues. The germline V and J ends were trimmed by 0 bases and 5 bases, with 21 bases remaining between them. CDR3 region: CASSQSSNHEGAGDTQYF. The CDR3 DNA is TGCGCCAGCAGTCAATCCTCGAATCATGAGGGCGCGGGAGATACGCAGTATTTT.

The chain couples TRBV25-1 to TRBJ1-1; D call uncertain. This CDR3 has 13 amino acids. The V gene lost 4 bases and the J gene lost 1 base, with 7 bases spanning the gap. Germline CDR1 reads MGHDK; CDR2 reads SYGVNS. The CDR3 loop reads CASSALGNTEAFF. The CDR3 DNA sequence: TGTGCCAGCAGTGCTCTGGGGAACACTGAAGCTTTCTTT. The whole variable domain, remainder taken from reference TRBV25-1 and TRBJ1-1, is EADIYQTPRYLVIGTGKKITLECSQTMGHDKMYWYQQDPGMELHLIHYSYGVNSTEKGDLSSESTVSRIRTEHFPLTLESARPSHTSQYLCASSALGNTEAFFGQGTRLTVV.

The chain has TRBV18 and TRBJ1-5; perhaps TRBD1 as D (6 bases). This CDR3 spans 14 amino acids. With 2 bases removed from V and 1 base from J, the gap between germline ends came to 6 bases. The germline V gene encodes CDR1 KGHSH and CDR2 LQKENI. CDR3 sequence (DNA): TGTGCCAGCTCACCAGGACAGAGCAATCAGCCCCAGCATTTT. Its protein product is CASSPGQSNQPQHF.

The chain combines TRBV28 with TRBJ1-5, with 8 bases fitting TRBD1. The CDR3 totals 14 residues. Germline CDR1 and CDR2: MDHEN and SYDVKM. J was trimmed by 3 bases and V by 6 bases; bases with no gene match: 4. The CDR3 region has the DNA TGTGCCAGCAGGCAGACAGGGGACAATCAGCCCCAGCATTTT. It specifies CASRQTGDNQPQHF.

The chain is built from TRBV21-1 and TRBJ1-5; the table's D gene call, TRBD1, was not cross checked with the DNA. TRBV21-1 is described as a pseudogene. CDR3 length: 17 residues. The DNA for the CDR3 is TGTGCCAGCAGCGCTCCGGGGCACAGGGATGGCAATCAGCCCCAGCATTTT. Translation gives CASSAPGHRDGNQPQHF.

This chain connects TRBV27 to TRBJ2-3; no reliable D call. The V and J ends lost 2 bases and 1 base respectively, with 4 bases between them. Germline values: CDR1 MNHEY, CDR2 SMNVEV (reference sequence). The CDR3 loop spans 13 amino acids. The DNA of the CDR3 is TGTGCCAGCAGTTTAAGAGGCACAGATACGCAGTATTTT. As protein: CASSLRGTDTQYF.

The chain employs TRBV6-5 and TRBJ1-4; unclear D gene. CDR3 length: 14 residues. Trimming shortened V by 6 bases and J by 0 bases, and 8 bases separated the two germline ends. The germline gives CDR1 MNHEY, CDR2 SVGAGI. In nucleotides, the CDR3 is TGTGCCAGCAGCCGGCTCTCAACTAATGAAAAACTGTTTTTT. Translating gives CASSRLSTNEKLFF.

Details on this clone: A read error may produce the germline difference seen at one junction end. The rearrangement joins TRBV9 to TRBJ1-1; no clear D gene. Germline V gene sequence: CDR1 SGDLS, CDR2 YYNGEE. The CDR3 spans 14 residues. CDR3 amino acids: CASSVGDSDGTWKF. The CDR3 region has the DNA TGTGCCAGCAGCGTAGGGGATTCGGACGGAACGTGGAAGTTT.

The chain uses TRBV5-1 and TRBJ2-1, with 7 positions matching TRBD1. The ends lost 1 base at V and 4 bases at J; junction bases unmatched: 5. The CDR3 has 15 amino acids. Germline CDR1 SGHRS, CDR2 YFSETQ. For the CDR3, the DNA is TGCGCCAGCAGCTTGAGAGACAGGGCTTACAATGAGCAGTTCTTC. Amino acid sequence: CASSLRDRAYNEQFF.

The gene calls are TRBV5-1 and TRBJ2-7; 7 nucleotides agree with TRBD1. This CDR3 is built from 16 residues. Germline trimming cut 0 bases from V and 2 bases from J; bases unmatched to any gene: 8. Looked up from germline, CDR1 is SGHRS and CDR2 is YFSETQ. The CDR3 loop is CASSLAEGQEAYEQYF. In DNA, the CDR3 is TGCGCCAGCAGCTTGGCCGAAGGACAGGAGGCCTACGAGCAGTACTTC.